Below, 18 T cell receptor beta chains from the same sample are listed, as sequenced in a study of T cell responses to AZD1222 COVID-19 vaccine. Generated by immunoSEQ multiplex PCR, the TCRdb table keeps only in-frame clones and is missing some. The sample consists of 68,000 or so clones, more than 70% of them appearing once. Sample: peripheral blood, taken on day 0 of AZD1222 vaccination. The receptors stem from an adult in good health.

The V gene is TRBV7-9, the J gene TRBJ2-7; D call uncertain. In germline, CDR1 is SEHNR, CDR2 FQNEAQ (reference sequence). The CDR3 length is 15 residues. Trimming left V 1 base short and J 0 bases short, with 10 bases between. CDR3 bases: TGTGCCAGCAGCTTAGTAACTTGGAGCTCCTACGAGCAGTACTTC. Translating it yields CASSLVTWSSYEQYF.

The chain carries TRBV27 and TRBJ2-7, with 9 nucleotides matching TRBD2. The CDR3 totals 16 residues. J lost 6 bases, V lost 6 bases, and 15 bases had no gene match. Germline V gene sequence: CDR1 MNHEY, CDR2 SMNVEV (reference sequence). The CDR3 bases are TGTGCCAGCAGCCACTGGCGGCGGGAGGGCCCCCGCGAGCAGTACTTC. This encodes CASSHWRREGPREQYF.

The chain uses TRBV18 and TRBJ1-1, with no clear D. CDR3 size: 15 residues. Germline CDR1 reads KGHSH; CDR2 reads LQKENI. Trimming removed 1 base from V and 4 bases from J, with 13 bases in between. CDR3 region: CASSPQGYQSTEAFF. DNA of the CDR3: TGTGCCAGCTCACCACAGGGATATCAGAGCACTGAAGCTTTCTTT.

The chain has TRBV5-1 and TRBJ1-3, with D possibly matching TRBD1 (6 bases). Trimming removed 5 bases at V and 1 base at J, with 10 bases between. From germline, CDR1 is SGHRS and CDR2 YFSETQ. The CDR3 is 14 amino acids. The CDR3 DNA sequence: TGCGCCAGCAGTAAAGGACAGTCTGGAAACACCATATATTTT. Residues: CASSKGQSGNTIYF.

This chain joins TRBV18 and TRBJ2-7; TRBD1 agrees at 10 bases. V was clipped by 1 base and J by 4 bases; unmatched bases: 10. In germline, CDR1 is KGHSH, CDR2 LQKENI. CDR3 length: 17 amino acids. The CDR3 region is CASSPRDGQGEDYEQYF. The CDR3 DNA reads as TGTGCCAGCTCACCACGTGATGGACAGGGGGAGGATTACGAGCAGTACTTC.

The rearrangement joins TRBV3-1 (or the pseudogene TRBV3-2) to TRBJ2-5; TRBD2 is a possible D gene (5 bases). Germline values: CDR1 LGHDT, CDR2 YNNKEL (reference sequence). The V and J ends lost 7 bases and 4 bases respectively, with 16 bases between them. The CDR3 runs 14 residues. CDR3 in DNA: TGTGCCAGCAAAACAACTAGGGTCGGAGAGACCCAGTACTTC. This gives the protein CASKTTRVGETQYF.

CDR3 bases: TGTGCCAGCAGCCAATATATGAACACTGAAGCTTTCTTT. Its protein product is CASSQYMNTEAFF. V usage is TRBV3-1 (or the pseudogene TRBV3-2) and J usage is TRBJ1-1; D gene ambiguous. Germline lookup yields CDR1 LGHDT and CDR2 YNNKEL (reference sequence). V gave up 2 bases and J gave up 0 bases, with 4 bases separating them. There are 13 residues in the CDR3.

The chain uses TRBV30 and TRBJ1-1; D is undetermined. The ends were cut back, 0 bases at V and 7 bases at J, with 15 bases in the middle. Germline V gives CDR1 GTSNPN, CDR2 SVGIG (reference sequence). CDR3 length: 14 amino acids. CDR3 bases: TGTGCCTGGAGTGTAGGGCTCAGGCGAGGTGAAGCTTTCTTT. It translates to CAWSVGLRRGEAFF.

The chain carries TRBV27 and TRBJ2-7; the D is unclear. Per germline, CDR1 MNHEY and CDR2 SMNVEV (reference sequence). There are 14 residues in the CDR3. V lost 7 bases to trimming and J lost 2 bases, with 15 bases between them. The CDR3 loop reads CASIGTRPPYEQYF. In nucleotides, the CDR3 is TGTGCCAGCATCGGAACCAGGCCCCCCTACGAGCAGTACTTC.

The rearrangement joins TRBV11-2 to TRBJ2-3, with TRBD1 identical over 11 bases. The J segment lost 3 bases and the V segment lost 5 bases, leaving 7 bases of the junction unmatched. The germline CDR1 and CDR2 sequences are SGHAT and FQNNGV. There are 16 residues in the CDR3. CDR3 DNA sequence: TGTGCCAGCAGCACGGGACAGGGGGAAGGGACAGATACGCAGTATTTT. It translates to CASSTGQGEGTDTQYF.

In this sample, this clone turned up once. The chain links TRBV3-1 (or the pseudogene TRBV3-2) to TRBJ1-3; the D is unclear. The V gene lost 4 bases and the J gene lost 2 bases, with 12 bases spanning the gap. Germline CDR1 LGHDT, CDR2 YNNKEL (reference sequence). CDR3 size: 15 residues. The CDR3 DNA follows: TGTGCCAGCAGCCTTGGGCACGGAGCTGGAAACACCATATATTTT. This codes for CASSLGHGAGNTIYF.

This clone was observed a single time. The rearrangement joins TRBV5-1 to TRBJ2-3; D is ambiguous. V was shortened by 0 bases and J by 4 bases, with 21 bases between the two germline ends. From germline, CDR1 is SGHRS and CDR2 YFSETQ. CDR3 length: 18 amino acids. CDR3 residues: CASSLVWQAAKSPDTQYF. CDR3 bases: TGCGCCAGCAGCTTGGTATGGCAGGCCGCGAAGAGCCCAGATACGCAGTATTTT.

The chain employs TRBV3-1 (or the pseudogene TRBV3-2) and TRBJ2-7, with 7 bases fitting TRBD1. This CDR3 has 12 residues. With V trimmed by 4 bases and J by 9 bases, 6 bases remained unmatched. Germline V lookup: CDR1 LGHDT, CDR2 YNNKEL (reference sequence). The CDR3 spells CASSLSTGRQYF. The CDR3 DNA follows: TGTGCCAGCAGCCTTTCGACAGGGCGGCAGTACTTC.

The rearrangement joins TRBV19 to TRBJ2-7; weak D call: TRBD1 (6 bases). The CDR3 is made up of 13 amino acids. Germline V gives CDR1 LNHDA, CDR2 SQIVND (reference sequence). V was clipped by 3 bases and J by 2 bases, with 8 bases between them. CDR3 sequence (DNA): TGTGCCAGTAGTATGGGACAAACCTACGAGCAGTACTTC. This encodes CASSMGQTYEQYF.

The rearrangement links TRBV28 to TRBJ2-7; 11 bases agree with TRBD1. The CDR3 runs 15 residues. The germline gives CDR1 MDHEN, CDR2 SYDVKM. V was pared by 7 bases and J by 5 bases, with 10 bases of the junction left unmatched. The CDR3 sequence is CASTPAGTGGNEQYF. CDR3 sequence (DNA): TGTGCCAGCACCCCGGCTGGGACAGGGGGGAACGAGCAGTACTTC.

This clone was seen only once. The chain joins TRBV14 to TRBJ1-1; D ambiguous. CDR3 size: 14 residues. Per the germline V gene, CDR1 is SGHDN and CDR2 is FVKESK. Deletions cut 0 bases from V and 5 bases from J, with 10 bases between. This chain's CDR3 is CASSQDGSGTEAFF. The CDR3 DNA reads as TGTGCCAGCAGCCAAGATGGGTCGGGGACTGAAGCTTTCTTT.

The rearrangement links TRBV7-3 to TRBJ1-1; perhaps TRBD1 as D (5 bases). Per the germline V gene, CDR1 is SGHTA and CDR2 is FQGTGA. The CDR3 sequence is 14 residues long. V was trimmed by 0 bases and J by 5 bases, leaving 10 bases between them. CDR3 nucleotide sequence: TGTGCCAGCAGCTTAACGGCGGGGCAGACTGAAGCTTTCTTT. Translating gives CASSLTAGQTEAFF.

The chain uses TRBV5-1 and TRBJ2-1, with 7 bases fitting TRBD2. The V segment lost 0 bases and the J segment 3 bases; nucleotides outside the gene matches: 3. Germline lookup yields CDR1 SGHRS and CDR2 YFSETQ. This CDR3 is 15 amino acids long. The DNA for the CDR3 is TGCGCCAGCAGCTTGGCCGGCGGGGGCTACAATGAGCAGTTCTTC. This sequence encodes CASSLAGGGYNEQFF.